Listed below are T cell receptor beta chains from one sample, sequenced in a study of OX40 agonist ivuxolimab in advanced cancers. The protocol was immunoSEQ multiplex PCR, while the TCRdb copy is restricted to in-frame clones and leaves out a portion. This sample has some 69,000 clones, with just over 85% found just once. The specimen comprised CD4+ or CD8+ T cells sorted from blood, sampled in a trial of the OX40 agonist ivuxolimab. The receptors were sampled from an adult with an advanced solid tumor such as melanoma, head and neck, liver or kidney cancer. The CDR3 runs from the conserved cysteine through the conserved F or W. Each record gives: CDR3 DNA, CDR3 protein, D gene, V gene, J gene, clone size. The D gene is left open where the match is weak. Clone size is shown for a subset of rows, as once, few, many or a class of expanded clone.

TGTGCCATCAGTGACGGACTAGCGGGACTTACGCAGTATTTT,CAISDGLAGLTQYF,TRBD2,TRBV10-3,TRBJ2-3,few
TGTGCCAGCAGTCCAAACAGGTTCACAGATACGCAGTATTTT,CASSPNRFTDTQYF,.,TRBV28,TRBJ2-3,.
TGTGCCAGCAGCTTCTCACCGAAAACTAGTGGGCCTTATAATTCACCCCTCCACTTT,CASSFSPKTSGPYNSPLHF,.,TRBV5-6,TRBJ1-6,.
TGTGCCAGCAGCTTAAGAAGACTAGCGGGGAGCAATGAGCAGTTCTTC,CASSLRRLAGSNEQFF,TRBD2,TRBV7-3,TRBJ2-1,.
TGTGCCAGCAGTGAGGGGGACGGTGCCTTAATTGGCTACACCTTC,CASSEGDGALIGYTF,.,TRBV2,TRBJ1-2,.
TGTGCCAGCAGCTTGACACAGGGGGCCTACGAGCAGTACTTC,CASSLTQGAYEQYF,TRBD1,TRBV5-8,TRBJ2-7,.
TGTGCCAGCAGCTTATCGGACGAGCAGTACTTC,CASSLSDEQYF,.,TRBV11-3,TRBJ2-7,.
TGTGCCAGTCAGGACGCCACGCGCTCCTACAATGAGCAGTTCTTC,CASQDATRSYNEQFF,.,TRBV19,TRBJ2-1,.
TGCGCCAGCAGCTCTCCGGCAGGGGGCATTCCCCTCCACTTT,CASSSPAGGIPLHF,TRBD1,TRBV4-1,TRBJ1-6,.
TGTGCCAGCAGCGTAGGCGAGGGCCCCCCCAATGAGCAGTTCTTC,CASSVGEGPPNEQFF,.,TRBV9,TRBJ2-1,.
TGCGCCAGCAGCTTCGGACTAGATTTCTACAATGAGCAGTTCTTC,CASSFGLDFYNEQFF,TRBD2,TRBV4-1,TRBJ2-1,once
TGTGCCAGCAGCTCGATACAGGGACTCTTCGTTCCGGGCTACACCTTC,CASSSIQGLFVPGYTF,.,TRBV5-6,TRBJ1-2,.
TGTGCTAGTGGTTTGGGAGGACAGCTTAATGAGCAGTTCTTC,CASGLGGQLNEQFF,.,TRBV12-5,TRBJ2-1,.
TGTGCCAGTAGGGGTTGGGGGGTTGGGCAGCCCCAGCATTTT,CASRGWGVGQPQHF,.,TRBV19,TRBJ1-5,few
TGTGCCAGTAGTATAGACAGCCTTAGAGCCGCTGAAGCTTTCTTT,CASSIDSLRAAEAFF,.,TRBV19,TRBJ1-1,.
TGTGCCATCAGGGGCTCATCCTACGAGCAGTACTTC,CAIRGSSYEQYF,.,TRBV10-3,TRBJ2-7,.
TGCGCCAGCAGCCAGGCGTCGGGGAATAATTCACCCCTCCACTTT,CASSQASGNNSPLHF,.,TRBV5-1,TRBJ1-6,once
TGTGCCAGCAGCCCCCGGAGGGGTAGCGGGGGAAATGAGCAGTTCTTC,CASSPRRGSGGNEQFF,TRBD2,TRBV9,TRBJ2-1,once
TGTGCCAGCAGTGAAAATAGGGGCGGAACCTACGAGCAGTACTTC,CASSENRGGTYEQYF,.,TRBV2,TRBJ2-7,.
TGTGCCAGCAGCTCAGGGAGGGGACTAGCTCCCACAGATACGCAGTATTTT,CASSSGRGLAPTDTQYF,TRBD2,TRBV9,TRBJ2-3,.
TGTGCCAGCAGCGTAGGGGTAGCGGGAGAGACAGATACGCAGTATTTT,CASSVGVAGETDTQYF,TRBD2,TRBV9,TRBJ2-3,.
TGTGCTAGGACATGGACAGGGGGGTCCTCGGTTAATGAAAAACTGTTTTTT,CARTWTGGSSVNEKLFF,TRBD1,TRBV12-5,TRBJ1-4,once
TGTGCTAGCAGCGTCGGAAACGGGGTTTACAATGAGCAGTTCTTC,CASSVGNGVYNEQFF,.,TRBV7-7,TRBJ2-1,.
TGTGCCAGCAGCCTCGGGGGACTAGCGGGAGACACCTACGAGCAGTACTTC,CASSLGGLAGDTYEQYF,TRBD2,TRBV7-9,TRBJ2-7,.
TGTGCCAGCACAAACAAAAGACAGATTAGCAATCAGCCCCAGCATTTT,CASTNKRQISNQPQHF,.,TRBV28,TRBJ1-5,once
TGTGCCAGCAGCGTTGGTGGTAGCACAGATACGCAGTATTTT,CASSVGGSTDTQYF,.,TRBV2,TRBJ2-3,few
TGTGCCTGGAGTTGGGCAGGGGGGCCAGGGACCCAGTACTTC,CAWSWAGGPGTQYF,.,TRBV30,TRBJ2-5,.
TGTGCCAGCACTCAGACAGTGAACACTGAAGCTTTCTTT,CASTQTVNTEAFF,.,TRBV6-1,TRBJ1-1,.
TGTGCCAGCAGTGAACATACTAATAATTCACCCCTCCACTTT,CASSEHTNNSPLHF,.,TRBV6-1,TRBJ1-6,.
TGTGCCAGCAGCCCCTCGGGACAGGGTTTGGCGCCCCTCCACTTT,CASSPSGQGLAPLHF,TRBD1,TRBV5-4,TRBJ1-6,.
TGTGCCAGCAGCTTAGAAGGGCGCAGGGGCAACTATGGCTACACCTTC,CASSLEGRRGNYGYTF,.,TRBV11-3,TRBJ1-2,.
TGCGCCAGCAGCTTGGAGACTAGCGGGGGGGCTGAGCAGTTCTTC,CASSLETSGGAEQFF,TRBD2,TRBV5-1,TRBJ2-1,.
TGTGCCAGCACCAGCTTAGGAATGGCGTATGGCTACACCTTC,CASTSLGMAYGYTF,.,TRBV7-9,TRBJ1-2,.
TGTGCCAGCAGTTTTAACAGACGACAAGCTTTCTTT,CASSFNRRQAFF,.,TRBV28,TRBJ1-1,few
TGTGCCAGCAGTGTAGGTCCGGGACAGGGCCTCGGTAGGACTGAAGCTTTCTTT,CASSVGPGQGLGRTEAFF,TRBD1,TRBV2,TRBJ1-1,.
TGTGCCAGCTCATTAGGCAGTGGAGCCTCTGGAAACACCATATATTTT,CASSLGSGASGNTIYF,.,TRBV18,TRBJ1-3,.
TGTGCCAGCACCTTATTAGCGGGGCCAGATACGCAGTATTTT,CASTLLAGPDTQYF,TRBD2,TRBV11-2,TRBJ2-3,.
TGTGCTAGTGGCTCAGACAGGGGAACGTTCGGCTACACCTTC,CASGSDRGTFGYTF,TRBD1,TRBV12-5,TRBJ1-2,.
TGTGCCAGCAGCCCAAGAGAAGGGCTGAGCAATCAGCCCCAGCATTTT,CASSPREGLSNQPQHF,.,TRBV7-9,TRBJ1-5,few